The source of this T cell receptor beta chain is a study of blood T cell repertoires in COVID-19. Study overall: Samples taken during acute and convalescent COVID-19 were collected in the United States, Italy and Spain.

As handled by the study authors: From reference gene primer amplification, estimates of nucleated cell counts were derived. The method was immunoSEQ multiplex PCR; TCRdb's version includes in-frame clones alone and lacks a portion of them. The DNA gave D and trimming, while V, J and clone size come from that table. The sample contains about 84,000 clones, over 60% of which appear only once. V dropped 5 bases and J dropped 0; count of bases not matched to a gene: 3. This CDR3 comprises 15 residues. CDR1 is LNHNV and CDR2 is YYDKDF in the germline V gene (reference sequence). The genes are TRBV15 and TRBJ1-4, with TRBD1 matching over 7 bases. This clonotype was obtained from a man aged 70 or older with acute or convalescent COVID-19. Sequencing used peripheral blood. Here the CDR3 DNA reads TGTGCCACCAGCTCAACAGGGGCAACTAATGAAAAACTGTTTTTT. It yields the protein CATSSTGATNEKLFF. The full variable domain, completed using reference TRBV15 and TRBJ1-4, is DAMVIQNPRYQVTQFGKPVTLSCSQTLNHNVMYWYQQKSSQAPKLLFHYYDKDFNNEADTPDNFQSRRPNTSFCFLDIRSPGLGDTAMYLCATSSTGATNEKLFFGSGTQLSVL.